A selection of T cell receptor beta chains follows, all from one sample in a study of blood T cell repertoires in COVID-19. The repertoire was sequenced with immunoSEQ multiplex PCR; TCRdb's copy has only in-frame clones and lacks some. Found here are over 300,000 clones, roughly nine tenths of them singletons; the top ten hold under 6.5%. Sequences were obtained from peripheral blood. These receptors were taken from a man in his late teens or twenties who had recovered from COVID-19. Both conserved end residues are part of each CDR3. The D gene is left open where the match is weak. Clone size is not always given. Where it is, it says once, few, many or a class for expanded clones.

size	V	J	D	DNA	CDR3
.	TRBV5-4	TRBJ1-1	.	TGTGCCAGCAGTTCGCAGGGGAACACTGAAGCTTTCTTT	CASSSQGNTEAFF
.	TRBV6-5	TRBJ1-1	.	TGTGCCAGCAGGATACAGGCTAGGTTGGACACTGAAGCTTTCTTT	CASRIQARLDTEAFF
.	TRBV24-1	TRBJ1-2	TRBD1	TGTGCCACCAAGTTGGACAGGGTCCCCAGGCGGGAGGGCTACACCTTC	CATKLDRVPRREGYTF
.	TRBV2	TRBJ1-5	TRBD1	TGTGCCAGCAGCACACCACCGACAGGGCCAAGGAGCAATCAGCCCCAGCATTTT	CASSTPPTGPRSNQPQHF
.	TRBV5-6	TRBJ1-1	.	TGTGCCAGCAGCTTGGAGGGCGTAGTAGGGGGTTTGGGCACTGAAGCTTTCTTT	CASSLEGVVGGLGTEAFF
.	TRBV6-2/TRBV6-3	TRBJ1-3	.	TGTGCCAGCAGTTACGGCACCCGCTCTGGAAACACCATATATTTT	CASSYGTRSGNTIYF
.	TRBV3-1/TRBV3-2	TRBJ1-2	.	TGTGCCAGCAGCCAAGACAGGGAGGTGAATGGCTACACCTTC	CASSQDREVNGYTF
once	TRBV2	TRBJ1-3	.	TGTGCCAGCAGTGAAGAGCAAGCCTCTGGAAACACCATATATTTT	CASSEEQASGNTIYF
.	TRBV6-6	TRBJ2-1	.	TGTGCCAGCAGTTTAGGGGCAAGGGGTGAGCAGTTCTTC	CASSLGARGEQFF
.	TRBV6-2/TRBV6-3	TRBJ2-1	.	TGTGCCAGCAGTTACTCGTTAAATGAGCAGTTCTTC	CASSYSLNEQFF
.	TRBV29-1	TRBJ2-3	.	TGCAGCGTAGCTGGACAGCGCCTGGGTTATACGCAGTATTTT	CSVAGQRLGYTQYF
once	TRBV5-1	TRBJ2-2	.	TGCGCCAGCAGCCTAGGACAGGTGGGGGGCACCGGGGAGCTGTTTTTT	CASSLGQVGGTGELFF
.	TRBV6-1	TRBJ1-2	.	TGTGCCAGCAGTGACGACAGCCCGTATGGCTACACCTTC	CASSDDSPYGYTF
.	TRBV2	TRBJ1-5	.	TGTGCCAGCTCCACAGAAAATAATCAGCCCCAGCATTTT	CASSTENNQPQHF
.	TRBV5-1	TRBJ2-1	TRBD2	TGCGCCAGCAGCCCCCGTAGCGGGCAAGGGGATGAGCAGTTCTTC	CASSPRSGQGDEQFF
.	TRBV2	TRBJ1-4	.	TGTGCCAGCAGTGACAGGCCCACGAATGAAAAACTGTTTTTT	CASSDRPTNEKLFF
.	TRBV7-3	TRBJ2-1	TRBD2	TGTGCCAGCAGCTCCGGGACTAGCGGGAGTGGTGAGCAGTTCTTC	CASSSGTSGSGEQFF
.	TRBV6-1	TRBJ1-4	.	TGTGCCAGCAGTGTGATACCCCAGGGTTTAGGTGAAAAACTGTTTTTT	CASSVIPQGLGEKLFF
.	TRBV12-3/TRBV12-4	TRBJ2-2	.	TGTGCCAGCAGTTTAAGGGGGACCGGGGAGCTGTTTTTT	CASSLRGTGELFF
once	TRBV10-2	TRBJ2-7	.	TGCGCCAGCAGTGAACAGTGGGCCTACGAGCAGTACTTC	CASSEQWAYEQYF
.	TRBV18	TRBJ2-5	.	TGTGCCAGCTCACCAGGAGAAGTTAAAGAGACCCAGTACTTC	CASSPGEVKETQYF
few	TRBV7-3	TRBJ1-5	.	TGTGCCAGCAGCGCGTATCAAGATCAGCCCCAGCATTTT	CASSAYQDQPQHF
few	TRBV6-5	TRBJ1-5	TRBD1	TGTGCCAGCCGACAGGGGGCAGCTCAGCCCCAGCATTTT	CASRQGAAQPQHF
.	TRBV19	TRBJ2-2	.	TGTGCCAGTAGTATTGATGAGGACACCCCCACCGGGGAGCTGTTTTTT	CASSIDEDTPTGELFF
.	TRBV12-5	TRBJ2-3	.	TGTGCTAGTGGTATACAGGAAAGGGATACGCAGTATTTT	CASGIQERDTQYF
once	TRBV6-1	TRBJ1-3	.	TGTGCCAGCAGTGAAATGGGGGGTTCCGGAAACACCATATATTTT	CASSEMGGSGNTIYF
.	TRBV4-2	TRBJ2-5	TRBD2	TGTGCCAGCAGCCAGGGTACTAGCGGGGGGGAAGAGACCCAGTACTTC	CASSQGTSGGEETQYF
once	TRBV19	TRBJ1-1	.	TGTGCCAGTAGTCTGCTCGGGGTAGACACTGAAGCTTTCTTT	CASSLLGVDTEAFF